This T cell receptor (beta chain) originates from a study of T-cell memory formation after mild COVID-19. Background on the study: Largely donor-specific sequence clusters came from two donors.

TCR alpha and TCR beta cDNA libraries carrying sample barcodes and UMIs were produced by 5'RACE using constant-segment primers. TCRdb reanalysed the 5' RACE reads using MiXCR and keeps one entry per CDR3 protein. The sample shows around 99,000 distinct CDR3 sequences, about an eighth of them seen only once. Germline V CDR1 and CDR2: SQVTM, ANQGSEA. The CDR3 sequence is 12 residues long. Trimming left V 2 bases short and J 1 base short, with 4 bases between. With respect to this clonotype: Its cognate antigen is unknown.

Study outcomes and limitations: Pre-infection memory harbored some responding clones, suggesting cross-reactive memory joined. A balance of CD4 and CD8 characterized clones contracting day 15 to 85, whereas later expanders leaned CD4+.

Source material: PBMCs or a T cell subset sorted from them (not recorded which). The sequence was collected from a man aged 18-30 years who had mild COVID-19 (a few samples of this study predate the infection). Cell type and time point are not known. This chain joins TRBV29-1 and TRBJ2-3; D gene uncertain. The CDR3 nucleotides read TGCAGCGTTGAACCCCGCACAGATACGCAGTATTTT. Residues: CSVEPRTDTQYF.